The rows below give T cell receptor beta chains drawn from one sample of a study of T cells after yellow fever vaccination. TCRdb reprocessed the 5' RACE reads with MiXCR, giving one entry per CDR3 protein. The sample holds 150,000 to 200,000 distinct CDR3 sequences; about 7% are singletons and the top ten take more than 2.5%. The specimen comprised CD4+ T cells sorted from PBMCs, sampled 5 days after the first yellow fever vaccination. These receptors came from a young man who received the YFV17D yellow fever vaccine. Each CDR3 is given with its conserved first and last residue. Each record gives: clone size, D gene, V gene, J gene, CDR3 protein, CDR3 DNA. A D gene is named only where the DNA matches it firmly. The size field is filled for only some rows; it gives once, few, many or a size class.

>many|.|TRBV4-3|TRBJ2-5
CASSQGAALQETQYF
TGCGCCAGCAGCCAAGGGGCTGCCCTCCAAGAGACCCAGTACTTC
>many|TRBD1|TRBV20-1|TRBJ2-7
CSANAGTGGYEQYF
TGCAGTGCGAATGCCGGGACAGGGGGGTACGAGCAGTACTTC
>many|TRBD1|TRBV18|TRBJ2-5
CASSPTGEETQYF
TGTGCCAGCTCACCAACAGGGGAAGAGACCCAGTACTTC
>many|.|TRBV7-9|TRBJ2-2
CASSLAQNYGATGELFF
TGTGCCAGCAGCTTAGCCCAAAATTATGGGGCCACCGGGGAGCTGTTTTTT
>.|TRBD1|TRBV25-1|TRBJ1-5
CASSESVGTGLDGQPQHF
TGTGCCAGCAGTGAATCAGTCGGGACAGGGCTGGATGGTCAGCCCCAGCATTTT
>.|.|TRBV7-2|TRBJ1-6
CASSLALTALSSPLHF
TGTGCCAGCAGCTTAGCCTTGACAGCTTTAAGTTCACCCCTCCACTTT
>many|.|TRBV20-1|TRBJ2-3
CSASPGTFTDTQYF
TGCAGTGCTAGCCCCGGCACCTTCACAGATACGCAGTATTTT
>.|TRBD2|TRBV15|TRBJ2-7
CATSRDGSGGPAYEQYF
TGTGCCACCAGCAGAGATGGTAGCGGGGGGCCTGCCTACGAGCAGTACTTC
>.|.|TRBV18|TRBJ1-1
CASSPEHDTGRAFF
TGTGCCAGCTCACCCGAACACGATACAGGGCGAGCTTTCTTT
>many|.|TRBV10-1|TRBJ2-2
CASSDTMAGELFF
TGCGCCAGCAGTGACACTATGGCCGGGGAGCTGTTTTTT
>few|TRBD1|TRBV7-9|TRBJ1-2
CASSQRTGEDGYTF
TGTGCCAGCAGCCAAAGGACAGGGGAGGATGGCTACACCTTC
>many|TRBD2|TRBV12-3/TRBV12-4|TRBJ2-3
CASSRRGGYTDTQYF
TGTGCCAGCAGCAGACGGGGGGGGTATACAGATACGCAGTATTTT
>many|.|TRBV20-1|TRBJ2-6
CSARDRSSGANVLTF
TGCAGTGCTAGAGATAGAAGCTCTGGGGCCAACGTCCTGACTTTC
>many|TRBD2|TRBV12-3/TRBV12-4|TRBJ2-2
CASTPGGLAGGVGELFF
TGTGCCAGCACCCCCGGGGGGTTAGCGGGGGGAGTCGGGGAGCTGTTTTTT
>.|.|TRBV13|TRBJ2-3
CASSFRVSTDTQYF
TGTGCCAGCAGCTTTAGGGTGAGCACAGATACGCAGTATTTT
>.|TRBD2|TRBV7-2|TRBJ2-1
CASSTVAGRSYNEQFF
TGTGCCAGCAGCACTGTAGCGGGTCGCTCCTACAATGAGCAGTTCTTC
>many|TRBD2|TRBV20-1|TRBJ2-3
CSAPTSGGPADTQYF
TGCAGTGCGCCGACTAGCGGGGGGCCCGCAGATACGCAGTATTTT
>few|.|TRBV11-2|TRBJ2-2
CASSFLGVNTGELFF
TGTGCCAGCAGCTTCCTGGGGGTGAACACCGGGGAGCTGTTTTTT
>many|.|TRBV11-2|TRBJ2-5
CASSSTRETQYF
TGTGCCAGCAGCTCAACCCGGGAGACCCAGTACTTC
>few|.|TRBV30|TRBJ1-5
CAWSLLSNQPQHF
TGTGCCTGGAGTCTCCTTAGCAATCAGCCCCAGCATTTT
>many|.|TRBV28|TRBJ1-1
CASSPPGSTEAFF
TGTGCCAGCAGTCCCCCGGGGTCCACTGAAGCTTTCTTT
>many|.|TRBV20-1|TRBJ1-1
CSALRLRAETEAFF
TGCAGTGCCCTCCGTTTGAGGGCAGAGACTGAAGCTTTCTTT
>.|.|TRBV23-1|TRBJ2-2
CARVKANTGELFF
TGCGCCAGAGTAAAAGCGAACACCGGGGAGCTGTTTTTT
>.|.|TRBV6-6|TRBJ1-1
CASSYDGIEAFF
TGTGCCAGCAGTTACGATGGCATTGAAGCTTTCTTT
>few|TRBD1|TRBV4-1|TRBJ1-6
CASSPGQTYNSPLHF
TGCGCCAGCAGCCCGGGACAGACATATAATTCACCCCTCCACTTT
>few|.|TRBV19|TRBJ2-2
CASSIEWGFPNTGELFF
TGTGCCAGTAGTATTGAATGGGGGTTCCCGAACACCGGGGAGCTGTTTTTT
>many|.|TRBV20-1|TRBJ1-3
CSAQRRSSGNTIYF
TGCAGTGCTCAGAGGCGAAGCTCTGGAAACACCATATATTTT
>many|.|TRBV6-5|TRBJ2-7
CASSYSEEQYF
TGTGCCAGCAGTTACTCGGAAGAGCAGTACTTC
>few|.|TRBV6-1|TRBJ1-1
CASMKAAGAIVEAFF
TGTGCCAGCATGAAGGCGGCAGGGGCGATCGTTGAAGCTTTCTTT
>many|.|TRBV30|TRBJ2-5
CAWSAGETQYF
TGTGCCTGGAGCGCAGGGGAGACCCAGTACTTC
>many|.|TRBV20-1|TRBJ2-5
CSASTITRGETQYF
TGCAGTGCTAGTACGATAACAAGAGGAGAGACCCAGTACTTC
>many|.|TRBV6-2/TRBV6-3|TRBJ2-5
CASLQGISETQYF
TGTGCCAGCCTCCAGGGGATCAGTGAGACCCAGTACTTC
>many|.|TRBV6-5|TRBJ2-3
CASSYYQGVGTDTQYF
TGTGCCAGCAGTTACTACCAGGGTGTGGGCACAGATACGCAGTATTTT
>many|.|TRBV7-2|TRBJ1-2
CASSFGRGDRYGYTF
TGTGCCAGCAGCTTCGGGAGAGGTGATCGTTATGGCTACACCTTC
>few|TRBD1|TRBV6-5|TRBJ1-6
CASSTITGGNSPLHF
TGTGCCAGCAGTACTATAACAGGGGGGAATTCACCCCTCCACTTT
>many|.|TRBV20-1|TRBJ1-5
CSARAYSNQPQHF
TGCAGTGCTAGGGCTTATAGCAATCAGCCCCAGCATTTT
>many|.|TRBV5-1|TRBJ2-2
CASSFSGTGELFF
TGCGCCAGCAGCTTTTCGGGGACCGGGGAGCTGTTTTTT
>.|TRBD1|TRBV20-1|TRBJ1-6
CSARYRQGQSPLHF
TGCAGTGCTAGATACCGACAGGGACAATCACCCCTCCACTTT
>few|TRBD2|TRBV12-5|TRBJ2-7
CASGLPHSGGDSYEQYF
TGTGCTAGTGGTTTGCCCCACAGCGGGGGAGATTCCTACGAGCAGTACTTC